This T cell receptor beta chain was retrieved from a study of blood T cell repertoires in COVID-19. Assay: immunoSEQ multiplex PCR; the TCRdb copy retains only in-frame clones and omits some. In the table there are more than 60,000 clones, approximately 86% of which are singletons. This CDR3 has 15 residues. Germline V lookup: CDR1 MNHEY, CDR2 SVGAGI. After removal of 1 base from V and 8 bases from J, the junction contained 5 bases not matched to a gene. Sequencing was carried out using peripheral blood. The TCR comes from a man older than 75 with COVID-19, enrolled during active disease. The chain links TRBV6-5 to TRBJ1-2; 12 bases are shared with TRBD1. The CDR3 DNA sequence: TGTGCCAGCAGTTACTTGGGACAGGGGGCGCGCGGCTACACCTTC. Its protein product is CASSYLGQGARGYTF.